This TCR beta chain was identified during a study of T cell repertoires in cytomegalovirus infection. Study results and limitations: Adding up the frequency of public TCR beta families identified people who carried CMV plus the relevant HLA.

On this clonotype itself: Its antigen is not known.

Germline CDR1 is MGHDK and CDR2 is SYGVNS. With 0 bases removed from V and 5 bases from J, the gap between germline ends came to 7 bases. This CDR3 is built from 13 residues. One entry per CDR3 protein, called by TCRdb with MiXCR from the reads. The table has about 890,000 distinct CDR3 sequences, around 29% seen once. This sample comprised cultured CD8+ T cells from PBMCs, obtained from culture after CMV antigen stimulation. The rearrangement uses TRBV25-1 and TRBJ1-1; D gene ambiguous. This sequence was found in a human donor in good health (CMV status not recorded). Some clones in this sample may be carry-over from other donors' samples. The CDR3 reads CASSEYRTTEAFF. The CDR3 coding sequence is TGTGCCAGCAGTGAATATAGAACAACTGAAGCTTTCTTT.